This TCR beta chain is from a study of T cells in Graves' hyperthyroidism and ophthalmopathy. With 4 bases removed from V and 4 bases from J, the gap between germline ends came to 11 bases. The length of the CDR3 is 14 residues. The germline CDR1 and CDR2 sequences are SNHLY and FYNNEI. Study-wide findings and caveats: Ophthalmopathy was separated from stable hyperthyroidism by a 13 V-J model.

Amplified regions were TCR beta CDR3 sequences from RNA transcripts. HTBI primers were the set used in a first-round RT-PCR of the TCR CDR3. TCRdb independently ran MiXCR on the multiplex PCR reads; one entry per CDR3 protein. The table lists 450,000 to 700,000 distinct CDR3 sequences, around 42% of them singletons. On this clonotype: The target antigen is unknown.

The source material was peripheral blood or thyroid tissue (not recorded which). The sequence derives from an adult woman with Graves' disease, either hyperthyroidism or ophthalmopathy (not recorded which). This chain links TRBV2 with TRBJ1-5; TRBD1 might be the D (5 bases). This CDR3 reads CASSAMGGNQPQHF. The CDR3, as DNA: TGTGCCAGCAGTGCTATGGGGGGTAATCAGCCCCAGCATTTT.